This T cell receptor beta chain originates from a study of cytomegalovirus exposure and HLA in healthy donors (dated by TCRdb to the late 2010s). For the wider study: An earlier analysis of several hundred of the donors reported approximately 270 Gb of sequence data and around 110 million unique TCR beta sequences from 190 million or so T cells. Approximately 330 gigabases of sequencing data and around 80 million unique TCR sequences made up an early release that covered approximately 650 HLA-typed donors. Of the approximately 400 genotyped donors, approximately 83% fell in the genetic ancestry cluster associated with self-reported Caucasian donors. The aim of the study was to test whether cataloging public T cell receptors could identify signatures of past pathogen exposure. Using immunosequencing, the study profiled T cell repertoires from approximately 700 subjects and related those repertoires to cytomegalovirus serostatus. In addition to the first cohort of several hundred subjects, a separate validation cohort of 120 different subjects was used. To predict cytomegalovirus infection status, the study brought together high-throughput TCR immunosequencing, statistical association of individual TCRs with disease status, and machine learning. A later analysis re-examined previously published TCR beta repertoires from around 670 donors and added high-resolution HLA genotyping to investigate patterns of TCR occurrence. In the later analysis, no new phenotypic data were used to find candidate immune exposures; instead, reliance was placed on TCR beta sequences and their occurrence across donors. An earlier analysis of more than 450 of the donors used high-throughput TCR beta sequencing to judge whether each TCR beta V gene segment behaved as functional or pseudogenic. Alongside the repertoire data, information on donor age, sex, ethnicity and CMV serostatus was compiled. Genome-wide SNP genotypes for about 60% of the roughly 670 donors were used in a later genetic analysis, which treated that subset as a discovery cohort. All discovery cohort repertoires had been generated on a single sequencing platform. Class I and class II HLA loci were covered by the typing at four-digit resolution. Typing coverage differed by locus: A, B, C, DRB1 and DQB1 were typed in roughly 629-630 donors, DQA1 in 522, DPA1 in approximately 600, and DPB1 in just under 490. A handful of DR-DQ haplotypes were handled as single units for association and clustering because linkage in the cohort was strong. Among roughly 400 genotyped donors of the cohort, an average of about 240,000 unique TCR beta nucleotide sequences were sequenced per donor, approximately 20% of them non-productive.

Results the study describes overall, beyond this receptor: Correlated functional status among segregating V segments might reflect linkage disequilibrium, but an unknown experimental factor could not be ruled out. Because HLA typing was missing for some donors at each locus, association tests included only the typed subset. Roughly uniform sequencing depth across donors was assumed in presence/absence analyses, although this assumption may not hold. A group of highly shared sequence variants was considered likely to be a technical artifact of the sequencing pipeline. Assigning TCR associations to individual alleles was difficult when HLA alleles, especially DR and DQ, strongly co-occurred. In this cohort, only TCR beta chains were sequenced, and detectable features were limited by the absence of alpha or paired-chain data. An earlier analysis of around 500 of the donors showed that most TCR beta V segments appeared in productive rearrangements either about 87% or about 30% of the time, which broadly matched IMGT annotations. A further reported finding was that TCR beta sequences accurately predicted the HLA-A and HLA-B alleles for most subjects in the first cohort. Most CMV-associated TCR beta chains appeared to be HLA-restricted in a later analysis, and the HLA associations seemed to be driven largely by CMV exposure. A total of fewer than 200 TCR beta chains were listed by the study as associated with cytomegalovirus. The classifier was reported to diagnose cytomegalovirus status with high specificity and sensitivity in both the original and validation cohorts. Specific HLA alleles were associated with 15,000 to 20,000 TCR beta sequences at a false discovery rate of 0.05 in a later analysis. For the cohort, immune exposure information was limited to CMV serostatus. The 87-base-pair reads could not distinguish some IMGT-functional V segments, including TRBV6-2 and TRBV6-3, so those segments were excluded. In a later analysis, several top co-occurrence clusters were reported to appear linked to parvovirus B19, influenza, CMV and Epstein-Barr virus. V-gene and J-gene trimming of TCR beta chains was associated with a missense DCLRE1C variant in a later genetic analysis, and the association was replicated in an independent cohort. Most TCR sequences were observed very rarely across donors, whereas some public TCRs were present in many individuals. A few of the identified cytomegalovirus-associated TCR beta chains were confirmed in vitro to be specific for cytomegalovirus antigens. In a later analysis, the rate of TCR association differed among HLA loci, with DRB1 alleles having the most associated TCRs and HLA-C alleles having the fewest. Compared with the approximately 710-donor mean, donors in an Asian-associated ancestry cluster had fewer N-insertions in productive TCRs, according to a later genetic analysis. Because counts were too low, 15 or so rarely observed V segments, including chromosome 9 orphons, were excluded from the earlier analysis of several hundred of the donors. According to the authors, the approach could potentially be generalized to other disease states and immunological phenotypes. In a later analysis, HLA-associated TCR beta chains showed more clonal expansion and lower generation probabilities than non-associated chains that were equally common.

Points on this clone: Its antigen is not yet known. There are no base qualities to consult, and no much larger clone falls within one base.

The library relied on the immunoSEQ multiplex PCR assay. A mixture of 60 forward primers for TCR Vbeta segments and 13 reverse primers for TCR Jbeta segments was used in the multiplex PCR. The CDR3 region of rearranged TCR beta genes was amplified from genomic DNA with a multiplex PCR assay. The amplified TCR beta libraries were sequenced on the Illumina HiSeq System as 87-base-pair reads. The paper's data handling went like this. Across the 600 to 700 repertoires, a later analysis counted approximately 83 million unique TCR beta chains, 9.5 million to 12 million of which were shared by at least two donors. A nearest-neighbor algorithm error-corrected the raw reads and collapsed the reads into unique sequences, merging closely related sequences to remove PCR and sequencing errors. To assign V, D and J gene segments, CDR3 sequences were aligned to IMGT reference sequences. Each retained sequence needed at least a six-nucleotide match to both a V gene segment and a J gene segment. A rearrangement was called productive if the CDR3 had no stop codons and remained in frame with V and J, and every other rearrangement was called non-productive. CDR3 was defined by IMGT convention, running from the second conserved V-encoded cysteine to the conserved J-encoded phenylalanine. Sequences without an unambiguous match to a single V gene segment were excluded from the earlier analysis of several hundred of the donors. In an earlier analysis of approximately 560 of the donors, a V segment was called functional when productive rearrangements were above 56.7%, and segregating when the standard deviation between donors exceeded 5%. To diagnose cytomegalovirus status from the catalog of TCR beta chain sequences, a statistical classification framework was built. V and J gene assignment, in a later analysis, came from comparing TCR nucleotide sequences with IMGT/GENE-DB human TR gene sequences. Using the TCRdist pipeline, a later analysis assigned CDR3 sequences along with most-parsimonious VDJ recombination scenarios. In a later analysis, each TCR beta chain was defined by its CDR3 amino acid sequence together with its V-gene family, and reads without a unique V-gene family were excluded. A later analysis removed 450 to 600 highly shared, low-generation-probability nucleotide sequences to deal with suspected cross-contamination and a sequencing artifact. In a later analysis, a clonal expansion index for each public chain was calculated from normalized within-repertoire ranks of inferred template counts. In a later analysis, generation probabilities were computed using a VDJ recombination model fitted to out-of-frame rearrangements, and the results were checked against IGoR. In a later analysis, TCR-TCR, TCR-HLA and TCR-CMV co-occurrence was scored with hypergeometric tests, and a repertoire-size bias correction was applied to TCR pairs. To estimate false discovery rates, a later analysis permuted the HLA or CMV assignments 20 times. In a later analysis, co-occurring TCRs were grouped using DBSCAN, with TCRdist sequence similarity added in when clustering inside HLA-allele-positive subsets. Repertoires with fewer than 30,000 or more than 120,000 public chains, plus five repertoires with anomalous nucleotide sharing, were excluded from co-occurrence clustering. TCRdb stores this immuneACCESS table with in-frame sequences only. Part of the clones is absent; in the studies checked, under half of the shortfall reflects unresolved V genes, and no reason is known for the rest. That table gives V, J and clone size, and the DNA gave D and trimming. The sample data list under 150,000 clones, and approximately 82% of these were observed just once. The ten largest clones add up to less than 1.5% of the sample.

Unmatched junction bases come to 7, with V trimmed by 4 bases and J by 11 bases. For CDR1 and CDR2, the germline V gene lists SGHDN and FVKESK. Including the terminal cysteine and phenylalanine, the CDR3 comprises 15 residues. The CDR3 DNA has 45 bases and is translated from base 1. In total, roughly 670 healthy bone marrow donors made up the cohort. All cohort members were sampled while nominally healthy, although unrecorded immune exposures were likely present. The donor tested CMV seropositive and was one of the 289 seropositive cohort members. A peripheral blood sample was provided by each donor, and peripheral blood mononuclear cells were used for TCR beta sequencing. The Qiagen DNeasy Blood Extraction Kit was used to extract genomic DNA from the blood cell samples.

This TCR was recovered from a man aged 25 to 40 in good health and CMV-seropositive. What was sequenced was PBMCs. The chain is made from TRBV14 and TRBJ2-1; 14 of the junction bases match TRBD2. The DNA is TGTGCCAGCAGCCCGGGACTAGCGGGAGTAGGTCAGCAGTTCTTC. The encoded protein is CASSPGLAGVGQQFF.